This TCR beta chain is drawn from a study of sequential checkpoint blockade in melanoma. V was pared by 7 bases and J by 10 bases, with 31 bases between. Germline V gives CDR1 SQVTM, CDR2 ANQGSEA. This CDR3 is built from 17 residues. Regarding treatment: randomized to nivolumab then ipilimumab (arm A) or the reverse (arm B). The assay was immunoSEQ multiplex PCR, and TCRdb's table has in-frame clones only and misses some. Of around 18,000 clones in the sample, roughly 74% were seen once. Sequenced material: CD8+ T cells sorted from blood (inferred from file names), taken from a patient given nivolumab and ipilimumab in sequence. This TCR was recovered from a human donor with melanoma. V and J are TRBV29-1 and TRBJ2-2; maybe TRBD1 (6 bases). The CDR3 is CSATPEGRGEREVELFF. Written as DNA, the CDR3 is TGCAGCGCGACCCCTGAGGGCAGGGGAGAGCGTGAGGTGGAGCTGTTTTTT.